Listed here are 25 T cell receptor beta chains from one sample, sequenced in a study of regulatory T cells in long-lasting Graves disease. Arm-PCR with iRepertoire HTBI primers amplified the CDR3 regions for these TCR beta libraries. TCRdb re-called the multiplex PCR reads through MiXCR, storing one row per CDR3 protein. Of fewer than 650,000 distinct CDR3 sequences listed, about 16% are singletons. Described time point: newly diagnosed GD, antithyroid drugs for less than 3 months. PBMCs were the source of the RNA used for TCR sequencing. The sample also formed part of further work on T cells in Graves' hyperthyroidism and ophthalmopathy.

The sequencing here drew on peripheral blood mononuclear cells (PBMCs), taken at new diagnosis, from a patient treated with antithyroid drugs. These receptors originate from a man younger than 35 with Graves disease.

With regard to this clonotype: A much larger clone sits a single nucleotide away, making a read error possible. J is TRBJ1-1 and V is TRBV2; tentative D call: TRBD1 (5 bases). The CDR3 contains 14 residues. The ends were cut back, 6 bases at V and 4 bases at J, with 15 bases in the middle. Germline CDR1 SNHLY, CDR2 FYNNEI. CDR3 protein: CASRGEGVGTEAFF. CDR3 DNA sequence: TGTGCCAGCAGAGGTGAAGGGGTTGGCACTGAAGCTTTCTTT.

The V gene is TRBV5-1, the J gene TRBJ2-5; a possible D gene is TRBD2 (6 bases). This CDR3 is 14 amino acids long. Germline V gene lookup returns CDR1 SGHRS and CDR2 YFSETQ. The V gene lost 5 bases and the J gene lost 2 bases, with 13 bases spanning the gap. Here the CDR3 DNA reads TGCGCCAGCAGGGAGGGCCCCCTACAAGAGACCCAGTACTTC. This gives the protein CASREGPLQETQYF.

As DNA, the CDR3 is TGTGCCAGCAGCCCAGGGGGCTCAAGCTCTGGGGCCAACGTCCTGACTTTC. Its protein is CASSPGGSSSGANVLTF. V and J are TRBV5-5 and TRBJ2-6; TRBD1 matches at 8 bases. The CDR3 is 17 residues long. After removal of 4 bases from V and 0 bases from J, the junction contained 6 bases not matched to a gene. From germline, CDR1 is SGHKS and CDR2 YYEKEE (reference sequence).

This clonotype was found a few times. CDR3 sequence reads: CASTNTDTQYF. DNA for the CDR3: TGTGCCAGCACAAACACAGATACGCAGTATTTT. The chain combines TRBV7-2 with TRBJ2-3; D uncertain. Germline assignment: CDR1 SGHTA and CDR2 FQGNSA. This CDR3 comprises 11 residues. Trimming cost V 7 bases and J 2 bases, with 4 bases left between them.

The sample holds many counts of this clonotype. The V gene is TRBV28, the J gene TRBJ2-7; 10 nucleotides line up with TRBD1. Unmatched junction bases numbered 14, after V lost 8 bases and J lost 7 bases. The CDR3 extends over 15 amino acids. In germline, CDR1 is MDHEN, CDR2 SYDVKM. The DNA for the CDR3 is TGTGCCAGCTCAATCTATGGAGGGACAGGGGTAGAGCAGTACTTC. Residues: CASSIYGGTGVEQYF. Full variable domain (remainder filled in from reference TRBV28 and TRBJ2-7): DVKVTQSSRYLVKRTGEKVFLECVQDMDHENMFWYRQDPGLGLRLIYFSYDVKMKEKGDIPEGYSVSREKKERFSLILESASTNQTSMYLCASSIYGGTGVEQYFGPGTRLTVT.

This clonotype was counted many times. The chain combines TRBV18 with TRBJ2-5, with TRBD2 identical over 7 bases. The germline V gene has CDR1 KGHSH and CDR2 LQKENI. V shed 2 bases and J 4 bases; nucleotides not matched to a gene: 4. The CDR3 covers 14 residues. The CDR3 protein is CASSPIWEGETQYF. CDR3 sequence (DNA): TGTGCCAGCTCACCAATCTGGGAGGGAGAGACCCAGTACTTC.

This clonotype was observed a few times. V and J are TRBV12-3 or TRBV12-4 and TRBJ1-5; no reliable D call. The CDR3 is 16 residues long. Trimming took 4 bases from V and 3 from J, leaving 16 bases between them. CDR3 bases: TGTGCCAGCAGTTCTCGGCCCGATAGTCCCAATCAGCCCCAGCATTTT. Amino acid sequence: CASSSRPDSPNQPQHF.

This clonotype was counted many times. CDR3 bases: TGTGCCAGCAGTTACACATCTGGAAACACCATATATTTT. Translated, it gives CASSYTSGNTIYF. J is TRBJ1-3 and V is TRBV6-5; D gene uncertain. This CDR3 contains 13 residues. The V end lost 2 bases, the J end lost 1 base, and 3 bases lay between the germline ends. Germline V gene sequence: CDR1 MNHEY, CDR2 SVGAGI.

The V gene is TRBV5-5, the J gene TRBJ2-2; D uncertain. The CDR3 is 13 amino acids. Germline loops: CDR1 SGHKS, CDR2 YYEKEE (reference sequence). V lost 1 base and J 5 bases, leaving 6 bases between the germline ends. CDR3 protein: CASSLTATGELFF. The CDR3 DNA sequence: TGTGCCAGCAGCTTGACAGCAACCGGGGAGCTGTTTTTT. Together with reference TRBV5-5 and TRBJ2-2, the CDR3 gives the full variable domain: DAGVTQSPTHLIKTRGQQVTLRCSPISGHKSVSWYQQVLGQGPQFIFQYYEKEERGRGNFPDRFSARQFPNYSSELNVNALLLGDSALYLCASSLTATGELFFGEGSRLTVL.

The gene calls are TRBV6-2 or TRBV6-3 and TRBJ1-1; 7 bases map to TRBD1. CDR1 and CDR2 from the germline V gene are MNHEY and SVGEGT. The CDR3 length is 16 residues. Losses at the gene ends were 0 bases for V and 4 bases for J; bases not matched to a gene: 8. The CDR3 spells CASSYSRGLWGTEAFF. CDR3 bases: TGTGCCAGCAGTTACTCTAGGGGGCTTTGGGGCACTGAAGCTTTCTTT.

Comment on this clonotype: A read error may explain this, as a much larger clone is one base away. The V call is TRBV5-1, the J call TRBJ2-1; a possible D gene is TRBD2 (6 bases). The germline V gene has CDR1 SGHRS and CDR2 YFSETQ. The CDR3 has 15 residues. Written as DNA, the CDR3 is TGCGCCAGCAGCTTGGCTTCTAGCGCGTACAATGAGCATTTCTTC. This encodes CASSLASSAYNEHFF.

V and J are TRBV19 and TRBJ1-4; maybe TRBD1 (5 bases). The germline gives CDR1 LNHDA, CDR2 SQIVND (reference sequence). Trimming took 10 bases from V and 1 from J, leaving 19 bases between them. The CDR3 totals 16 residues. CDR3 nucleotides: TGTGCCACCAGGGACTCCAGGGTGGGAACTAATGAAAAACTGTTTTTT. It encodes CATRDSRVGTNEKLFF.

The V call is TRBV12-3 or TRBV12-4, the J call TRBJ1-1; 7 bases align to TRBD1. Trimming took 3 bases from V and 3 from J; bases not matched to a gene: 7. The CDR3 length is 15 residues. The DNA for the CDR3 is TGTGCCAGCAGTTTTAGGGGGCGGAGGGACACTGAAGCTTTCTTT. It is translated as CASSFRGRRDTEAFF.

This clonotype was observed at least ten times. This chain connects TRBV5-1 to TRBJ2-7, with 8 bases identical to TRBD1. This CDR3 comprises 15 residues. Germline assignment: CDR1 SGHRS and CDR2 YFSETQ. V shed 3 bases, J shed 2 bases, and the junction held 7 bases outside the gene matches. The CDR3 is CASSSTDRGPYEQYF. CDR3 sequence (DNA): TGCGCCAGCAGCTCAACCGACAGGGGCCCCTACGAGCAGTACTTC. Full variable domain (outside the CDR3, taken from reference TRBV5-1 and TRBJ2-7): KAGVTQTPRYLIKTRGQQVTLSCSPISGHRSVSWYQQTPGQGLQFLFEYFSETQRNKGNFPGRFSGRQFSNSRSEMNVSTLELGDSALYLCASSSTDRGPYEQYFGPGTRLTVT.

The chain links TRBV11-2 to TRBJ2-2, with D possibly TRBD1 on 6 matching bases. Per the germline V gene, CDR1 is SGHAT and CDR2 is FQNNGV. This CDR3 has 15 residues. V lost 5 bases and J 5 bases, leaving 15 bases between the germline ends. CDR3: CASSPGTWGTGELFF. DNA for the CDR3: TGTGCCAGCAGCCCCGGGACATGGGGAACCGGGGAGCTGTTTTTT. The full variable domain, completed using reference TRBV11-2 and TRBJ2-2, is EAGVAQSPRYKIIEKRQSVAFWCNPISGHATLYWYQQILGQGPKLLIQFQNNGVVDDSQLPKDRFSAERLKGVDSTLKIQPAKLEDSAVYLCASSPGTWGTGELFFGEGSRLTVL.

A few counts support this clonotype. The gene calls are TRBV5-1 and TRBJ2-7; 7 positions match TRBD2. V shed 2 bases and J 1 base; nucleotides not matched to a gene: 6. CDR1 and CDR2 from the germline V gene are SGHRS and YFSETQ. CDR3 length equals 15 residues. The CDR3 DNA is TGCGCCAGCAGCTTTGGCGGGAGCGATTCCTACGAGCAGTACTTC. This gives the protein CASSFGGSDSYEQYF. Variable domain in full (rest from reference TRBV5-1 and TRBJ2-7): KAGVTQTPRYLIKTRGQQVTLSCSPISGHRSVSWYQQTPGQGLQFLFEYFSETQRNKGNFPGRFSGRQFSNSRSEMNVSTLELGDSALYLCASSFGGSDSYEQYFGPGTRLTVT.

This clonotype has only one observation. The gene calls are TRBV7-8 and TRBJ2-2; D call uncertain. Trimming shortened V by 5 bases and J by 1 base, and 23 bases separated the two germline ends. There are 19 residues in the CDR3. The V gene's germline CDR1 is SGHVS and CDR2 FQNEAQ. CDR3 in DNA: TGTGCCAGCAGCCCCCGCAGGTTCGGATGGGCTCTGAACACCGGGGAGCTGTTTTTT. It is translated as CASSPRRFGWALNTGELFF.

This chain connects TRBV5-1 to TRBJ2-2, with a weak D call TRBD2 (6 bases). The V end was cut by 4 bases, the J end by 7 bases, with 8 bases between. The CDR3 is 12 amino acids. Germline CDR1 SGHRS, CDR2 YFSETQ. CDR3 amino acids: CASSPRGGELFF. The CDR3 bases are TGCGCCAGCAGCCCGCGGGGCGGGGAGCTGTTTTTT. The full variable domain, rest sourced from reference TRBV5-1 and TRBJ2-2, is KAGVTQTPRYLIKTRGQQVTLSCSPISGHRSVSWYQQTPGQGLQFLFEYFSETQRNKGNFPGRFSGRQFSNSRSEMNVSTLELGDSALYLCASSPRGGELFFGEGSRLTVL.

Regarding this clonotype: This could be a read error, since a much larger clone is one nucleotide away. No DNA is shown, since the ends of the CDR3 on it are uncertain; the CDR3 is the one TCRdb lists. The chain joins TRBV28 to TRBJ2-7; the table calls TRBD2, which could not be checked here. Including both end residues, the CDR3 is 17 amino acids long. Germline V CDR1 and CDR2: MDHEN, SYDVKM. CDR3 sequence reads: CASIFGGGSGRTHEQCF.

This clonotype was detected ten times or more. This rearrangement joins TRBV7-2 to TRBJ2-1; TRBD2 matches at 9 bases. CDR1 and CDR2 (germline): SGHTA, FQGNSA. The CDR3 spans 16 residues. J was trimmed by 2 bases and V by 1 base; bases with no gene match: 3. CDR3 nucleotides: TGTGCCAGCAGCTTAGGGGCTAGCGGGGCCTACAATGAGCAGTTCTTC. Its translation: CASSLGASGAYNEQFF.

This clonotype was recorded many times. This rearrangement joins TRBV12-3 or TRBV12-4 to TRBJ2-3; D might be TRBD2 (6 bases). The V gene lost 4 bases and the J gene lost 2 bases, with 16 bases spanning the gap. This CDR3 is built from 16 residues. DNA of the CDR3: TGTGCCAGCAGTTCCCCTAGGGTAGCGGTCACAGATACGCAGTATTTT. Its protein product is CASSSPRVAVTDTQYF.

The chain carries TRBV6-1 and TRBJ2-7; 9 bases map to TRBD2. With V trimmed by 7 bases and J by 6 bases, 10 bases remained unmatched. Germline assignment: CDR1 MNHNS and CDR2 SASEGT. The CDR3 has 14 residues. CDR3 in DNA: TGTGCCAGCAAAGGTGCGGGAGGGCCCGGCGAGCAGTACTTC. This gives the protein CASKGAGGPGEQYF.

This sequence joins TRBV19 and TRBJ2-2; the D is unclear. The CDR3 is 16 amino acids. Trimming cost V 5 bases and J 0 bases, with 13 bases left between them. CDR1 and CDR2 (germline): LNHDA, SQIVND (reference sequence). CDR3 residues: CASSLRPRANTGELFF. CDR3 nucleotides: TGTGCCAGTAGTCTCCGACCAAGGGCGAACACCGGGGAGCTGTTTTTT.

The chain uses TRBV20-1 and TRBJ2-1; a possible D gene is TRBD1 (5 bases). This CDR3 has 14 amino acids. The V and J ends lost 3 bases and 3 bases respectively, with 12 bases between them. Germline-derived CDR1 and CDR2 are DFQATT and SNEGSKA (reference sequence). The CDR3 sequence: CSARGRDFYNEQFF. The CDR3, as DNA: TGCAGTGCTAGGGGCAGGGATTTCTACAATGAGCAGTTCTTC.

This clonotype has just a few counts. The V and J genes are TRBV30 and TRBJ2-7; D is tentatively TRBD1 or TRBD2 (5 bases each). The germline gives CDR1 GTSNPN, CDR2 SVGIG (reference sequence). Trimming took 2 bases from V and 4 from J, leaving 15 bases between them. CDR3 size: 14 residues. The CDR3 loop is CAWSYAGTLYEQYF. The DNA for the CDR3 is TGTGCCTGGAGTTATGCCGGGACCTTATACGAGCAGTACTTC.